The source of this TCR beta chain is a study of T cell responses to AZD1222 COVID-19 vaccine. Whole-study findings and limits: Distributed over spike, vaccine-associated CD4 TCRs predominated at 160-218 and 743-854.

This clone was recorded only once. Its antigen remains unidentified. Other DNA sequences in the same sample also yield this CDR3. Data came from immunoSEQ multiplex PCR; TCRdb stores just in-frame clones and leaves some out. The sample lists about 92,000 clones; 90% were seen once. Germline CDR1 reads KGHSH; CDR2 reads LQKENI. With 0 bases removed from V and 2 bases from J, the gap between germline ends came to 7 bases. The CDR3 covers 14 residues. The clonotype comes from an adult in good health. The chain is built from TRBV18 and TRBJ1-1; no clear D. The sample in question was peripheral blood, obtained on day 0 of AZD1222 vaccination. CDR3 sequence (DNA): TGTGCCAGCTCACCACCGAGCGAAAACACTGAAGCTTTCTTT. The encoded protein is CASSPPSENTEAFF.